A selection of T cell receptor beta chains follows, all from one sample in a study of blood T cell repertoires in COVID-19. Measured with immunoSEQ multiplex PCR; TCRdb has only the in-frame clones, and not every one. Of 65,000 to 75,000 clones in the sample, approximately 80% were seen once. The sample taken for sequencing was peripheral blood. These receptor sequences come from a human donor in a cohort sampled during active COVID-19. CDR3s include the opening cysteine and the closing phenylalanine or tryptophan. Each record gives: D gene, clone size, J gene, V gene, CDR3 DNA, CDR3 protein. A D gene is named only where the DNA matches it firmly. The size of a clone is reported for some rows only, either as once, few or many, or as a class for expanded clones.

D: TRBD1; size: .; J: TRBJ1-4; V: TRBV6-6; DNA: TGTGCCAGCAGTCCCCGACAGGGGAAAGGCACTAATGAAAAACTGTTTTTT; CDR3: CASSPRQGKGTNEKLFF
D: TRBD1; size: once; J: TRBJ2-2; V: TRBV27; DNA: TGTGCCAGCAGTTTATGGGACAGGGGATTGACCGGGGAGCTGTTTTTT; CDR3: CASSLWDRGLTGELFF
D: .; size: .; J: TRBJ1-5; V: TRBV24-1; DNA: TGTGCCACCAGCGTCAGGGGCACTAATCAGCCCCAGCATTTT; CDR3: CATSVRGTNQPQHF
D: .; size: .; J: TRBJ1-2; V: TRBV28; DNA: TGTGCCAGCAGTTTACCCCCAAGAGATGGCTACACCTTC; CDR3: CASSLPPRDGYTF
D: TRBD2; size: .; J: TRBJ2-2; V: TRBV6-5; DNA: TGTGCCAGCAGGGCTAGCGGGGGGGCCGGCGGGGAGCTGTTTTTT; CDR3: CASRASGGAGGELFF
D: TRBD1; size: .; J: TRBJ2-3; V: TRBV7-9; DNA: TGTGCCAGCAGCTTAGGACAGGGGGCCCAGTATTTT; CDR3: CASSLGQGAQYF
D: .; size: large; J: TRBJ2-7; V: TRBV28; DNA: TGTGCCAGCAGTTTAGGGACGGGGGATTCCTACGAGCAGTACTTC; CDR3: CASSLGTGDSYEQYF
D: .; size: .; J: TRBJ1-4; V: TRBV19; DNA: TGTGCCAGTAGTATGGGCAGGGTACGTGAAAAACTGTTTTTT; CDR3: CASSMGRVREKLFF
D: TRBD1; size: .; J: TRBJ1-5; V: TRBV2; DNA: TGTGCCAGCAGAGCTGGACAGGGAATTAGCAATCAGCCCCAGCATTTT; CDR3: CASRAGQGISNQPQHF
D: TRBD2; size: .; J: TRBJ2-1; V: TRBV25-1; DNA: TGTGCCACCATAGGGACTAACTCCTACAATGAGCAGTTCTTC; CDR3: CATIGTNSYNEQFF
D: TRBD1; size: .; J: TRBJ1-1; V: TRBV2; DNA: TGTGCCAGCCGACAGGGCTTGAACACTGAAGCTTTCTTT; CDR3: CASRQGLNTEAFF
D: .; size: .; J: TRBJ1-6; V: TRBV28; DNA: TGTGCCAGTTTAGGGGCCGACGGGAGCTCCTATAATTCACCCCTCCACTTT; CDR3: CASLGADGSSYNSPLHF
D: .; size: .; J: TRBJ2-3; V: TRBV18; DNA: TGTGCCAGCGAGGACCAGGGCGTAGGAGATACGCAGTATTTT; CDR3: CASEDQGVGDTQYF
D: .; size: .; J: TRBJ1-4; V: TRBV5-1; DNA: TGCGCCAGCAGCGCATCAGGGTTAACTAATGAAAAACTGTTTTTT; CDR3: CASSASGLTNEKLFF
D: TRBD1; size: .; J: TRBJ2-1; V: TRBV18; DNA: TGTGCCAGCTCACCGGACAGGGCTGGGGATGAGCAGTTCTTC; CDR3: CASSPDRAGDEQFF
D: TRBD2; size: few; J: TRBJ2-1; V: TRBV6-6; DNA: TGTGCCAGCACACTAAGACTAGCCAATGAGCAGTTCTTC; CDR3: CASTLRLANEQFF
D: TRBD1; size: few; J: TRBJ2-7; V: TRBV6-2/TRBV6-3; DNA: TGTGCCAGCAGTTACTCCCGGGACAGGGCGATCTACGAGCAGTACTTC; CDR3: CASSYSRDRAIYEQYF
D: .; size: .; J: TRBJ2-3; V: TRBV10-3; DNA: TGTGCCACAGCCAGGGGAGATACGCAGTATTTT; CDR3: CATARGDTQYF
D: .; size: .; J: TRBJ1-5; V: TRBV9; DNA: TGTGCCAGCAGCCCCGGTTCCAATCAGCCCCAGCATTTT; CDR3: CASSPGSNQPQHF
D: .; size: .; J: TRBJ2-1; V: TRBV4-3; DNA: TGCGCCAGCAGCCAGGCAAGACTTGGGGAGCAGTTCTTC; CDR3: CASSQARLGEQFF